These T cell receptor beta chains were read from a single sample in a study of T cell repertoires in cytomegalovirus infection. TCRdb recomputed calls from the reads with MiXCR, one row per CDR3 protein. The sample has about 570,000 distinct CDR3 sequences; just under 40% are singletons. These TCRs are of unknown antigen specificity. The sequencing here drew on cultured PBMCs, taken from culture after CMV antigen stimulation. Receptors were obtained from a human donor in good health (CMV status not recorded). Some clones in this sample may be carry-over from other donors' samples. CDR3s include the opening cysteine and the closing phenylalanine or tryptophan. D genes are given only for firm matches. Size tells how often a clone was seen (once, few, many) or the class of an expanded clone, and some rows leave it out.

clone_size,j_call,d_call,cdr3_length,v_call,cdr3_nt,cdr3_aa
.,TRBJ2-5,TRBD2,16,TRBV7-2,TGTGCCAGCAGCCCCCGGACTAGCGGGGGTGTTGAGACCCAGTACTTC,CASSPRTSGGVETQYF
.,TRBJ2-5,.,13,TRBV11-2,TGTGCCAGCAGCTGGGGCAGTGGAGAGACCCAGTACTTC,CASSWGSGETQYF
.,TRBJ2-3,.,16,TRBV7-2,TGTGCCAGCAGCTTAGCGCTACTGGGTGGCGCAGATACGCAGTATTTT,CASSLALLGGADTQYF
few,TRBJ2-7,.,15,TRBV7-6,TGTGCCAGCAGCTTAGGGGCGAATCTAGTCTACGAGCAGTACTTC,CASSLGANLVYEQYF
few,TRBJ2-1,.,14,TRBV20-1,TGCAGTGCACTTGGGACTCCGGCCTACAATGAGCAGTTCTTC,CSALGTPAYNEQFF
.,TRBJ2-3,.,12,TRBV7-2,TGTGCCAGCAGTACCGCCGGGGGCACGCAGTATTTT,CASSTAGGTQYF
.,TRBJ1-5,TRBD1,14,TRBV6-1,TGTGCCAGCAGCAGAGACAGGGGGGATCAGCCCCAGCATTTT,CASSRDRGDQPQHF
few,TRBJ2-7,.,15,TRBV4-3,TGCGCCAGCAGCCAAGAGGGGCGGACCCACTACGAGCAGTACTTC,CASSQEGRTHYEQYF
few,TRBJ2-5,TRBD1,13,TRBV11-3,TGTGCCAGCAGCGCCGGACAGGACATGACCCAGTACTTC,CASSAGQDMTQYF
many,TRBJ2-5,.,16,TRBV7-2,TGTGCCAGCAGCGGGCAGACTTTAAACCCCCAAGAGACCCAGTACTTC,CASSGQTLNPQETQYF
.,TRBJ2-4,TRBD2,14,TRBV12-3/TRBV12-4,TGTGCCAGCAGTTTGGATTACAGCGGGGACATTCAGTACTTC,CASSLDYSGDIQYF
once,TRBJ2-5,.,15,TRBV14,TGTGCCAGCAGCCAAGTCCCGACACGTAAAGAGACCCAGTACTTC,CASSQVPTRKETQYF
many,TRBJ2-3,.,12,TRBV7-2,TGTGCCAGCAGCTTCCGGACAGATACGCAGTATTTT,CASSFRTDTQYF
.,TRBJ2-7,.,12,TRBV20-1,TGCAGTCCCCGAGTGCGCTCCTACGAGCAGTACTTC,CSPRVRSYEQYF
.,TRBJ2-2,.,15,TRBV18,TGTGCCAGCTCACCACTAGGGGTTGGTACCGGGGAGCTGTTTTTT,CASSPLGVGTGELFF
.,TRBJ2-5,TRBD1,13,TRBV20-1,TGCAGTGCGCTATACAGGGGGCGAGAGACCCAGTACTTC,CSALYRGRETQYF
.,TRBJ2-2,TRBD2,17,TRBV9,TGTGCCAGCAGCGTAGCCAGCGGGAGTGTGGGGGCCGGGGAGCTGTTTTTT,CASSVASGSVGAGELFF
.,TRBJ2-2,.,13,TRBV11-2,TGTGCCAGCAGCTTAGGGAGCGGCGGGGAGCTGTTTTTT,CASSLGSGGELFF
few,TRBJ1-4,.,15,TRBV4-1,TGCGCCAGCAGAACCGAGTTGGGGGCCAGTGAAAAACTGTTTTTT,CASRTELGASEKLFF
.,TRBJ2-4,.,14,TRBV6-2/TRBV6-3,TGTGCCAGCAGGAGAACAGGGACGGGGTACATTCAGTACTTC,CASRRTGTGYIQYF
.,TRBJ2-1,.,17,TRBV12-3/TRBV12-4,TGTGCCAGCAGTCCACGACTTGGGGGACCGCGATACAATGAGCAGTTCTTC,CASSPRLGGPRYNEQFF
many,TRBJ2-5,.,13,TRBV2,TGTGCCAGCAGCCCCGGGTTAGGCGAGACCCAGTACTTC,CASSPGLGETQYF
.,TRBJ2-1,TRBD2,15,TRBV11-2,TGTGCCAGCAGCCATCTTTCCACTAGCGACAATGAGCAGTTCTTC,CASSHLSTSDNEQFF
few,TRBJ2-2,.,15,TRBV7-2,TGTGCCAGCAGCCCGGTTCTATTAGTGCCCGGGGAGCTGTTTTTT,CASSPVLLVPGELFF
.,TRBJ1-3,.,14,TRBV18,TGTGCCAGCTCACCAATATCGGGCCTGGACACCATATATTTT,CASSPISGLDTIYF
.,TRBJ2-1,TRBD2,19,TRBV7-3,TGTGCCAGCAGCCGGGGACTAGCGGACCCGTCGAGCTCCTACAATGAGCAGTTCTTC,CASSRGLADPSSSYNEQFF
few,TRBJ2-5,TRBD1,15,TRBV7-8,TGTGCCAGCAGCGAATATTTAGACAGGGACGTGACCCAGTACTTC,CASSEYLDRDVTQYF
.,TRBJ2-5,TRBD2,14,TRBV12-3/TRBV12-4,TGTGCCAGCAGCGCTAGCGGGGGGTATAGGACCCAGTACTTC,CASSASGGYRTQYF
few,TRBJ1-5,TRBD1,17,TRBV7-9,TGTGCCAGCAGCTTACGGCGGACAGGGGTCGTCAATCAGCCCCAGCATTTT,CASSLRRTGVVNQPQHF
many,TRBJ2-1,.,15,TRBV20-1,TGCAGTGCTGAGGCCAGCGGAAGGCTTTACAATGAGCAGTTCTTC,CSAEASGRLYNEQFF
many,TRBJ2-5,TRBD2,17,TRBV7-2,TGTGCCAGCAGCTTAGTCGGCGGGGGGGCCATACAGGAGACCCAGTACTTC,CASSLVGGGAIQETQYF
.,TRBJ1-5,.,15,TRBV6-1,TGTGCCAGCAGTCGCGACAGTAATAGCAATCAGCCCCAGCATTTT,CASSRDSNSNQPQHF
.,TRBJ2-2,.,12,TRBV6-2/TRBV6-3,TGTGCCAGCAGTTACCCTCCCGGGGAGCTGTTTTTT,CASSYPPGELFF
.,TRBJ2-3,TRBD2,14,TRBV11-2,TGTGCCAGCAGCCCTACGGCTAGCGGGAGTTGGAAGTATTTT,CASSPTASGSWKYF
few,TRBJ2-3,TRBD1,15,TRBV11-2,TGTGCCAGCAGGCGAAGCAGGGGGAAGTTGAATACGCAGTATTTT,CASRRSRGKLNTQYF
few,TRBJ2-5,TRBD2,12,TRBV20-1,TGCAGTGCTAGAGGGGGGGGAGAGACCCAGTACTTC,CSARGGGETQYF
few,TRBJ1-1,.,14,TRBV2,TGTGCCAGCAGAGCGACCGGGGGCAATGGTCCGGCTTTCTTT,CASRATGGNGPAFF
.,TRBJ2-1,TRBD2,14,TRBV18,TGTGCCAGCTCACTAGCGGGGTCGGTTCATGAGCAGTTCTTC,CASSLAGSVHEQFF
.,TRBJ2-7,.,11,TRBV11-2,TGTGCCAGCAGCCTACTCACGAAGCAGTACTTC,CASSLLTKQYF
.,TRBJ2-7,TRBD2,14,TRBV7-2,TGTGCCAGCAGCGTGGGGCGGGAGAACGACGAGCAGTACTTC,CASSVGRENDEQYF
few,TRBJ2-5,TRBD2,13,TRBV19,TGTGCCAGTGCGACTAGCAAACAAGAGACCCAGTACTTC,CASATSKQETQYF
.,TRBJ2-7,.,14,TRBV5-3,TGTGCCAGCAGCTTCTCTGCGGGCTCCTACGAGCAGTACTTC,CASSFSAGSYEQYF
.,TRBJ2-1,.,13,TRBV29-1,TGCAGCGTTGTCGTTCTCTCCTACAATGAGCAGTTCTTC,CSVVVLSYNEQFF
.,TRBJ2-7,TRBD2,14,TRBV20-1,TGCAGTGCTAGAGATATCCGCGGGGGCTACGAGCAGTACTTC,CSARDIRGGYEQYF
.,TRBJ1-1,.,12,TRBV30,TGTGCCTGGAGAGAGATATGGACTGAAGCTTTCTTT,CAWREIWTEAFF
.,TRBJ2-5,TRBD2,18,TRBV7-2,TGTGCCAGCAGCTTACCCCCCGGGACTAGCGGGGACCAAGAGACCCAGTACTTC,CASSLPPGTSGDQETQYF
.,TRBJ2-5,.,14,TRBV28,TGTGCCAGCAGTTTATTCAGGGGTGATGGGACCCAGTACTTC,CASSLFRGDGTQYF
.,TRBJ1-1,TRBD1,14,TRBV27,TGTGCCAGCAGTCCAGGGACAGGGGATTTTGAAGCTTTCTTT,CASSPGTGDFEAFF